These 16 T cell receptor beta chains came from one sample sequenced in a study of OX40 agonist ivuxolimab in advanced cancers. Sequencing used immunoSEQ multiplex PCR; TCRdb keeps in-frame clones, though not all of them. This sample has about 33,000 clones; more than 70% occur once, and the top ten carry 0.9% to 0.95%. The sample in question was CD4+ or CD8+ T cells sorted from blood, obtained in a trial of the OX40 agonist ivuxolimab. These TCRs come from an adult with an advanced solid tumor such as melanoma, head and neck, liver or kidney cancer.

V gene TRBV19 combines with J gene TRBJ1-5; TRBD1 matches 8 bases. This CDR3 region has 15 residues. V lost 5 bases to trimming and J lost 6 bases; unmatched junction nucleotides: 9. The germline gives CDR1 LNHDA, CDR2 SQIVND (reference sequence). The CDR3 loop is CASSVDRGGGQPQHF. In nucleotides, the CDR3 is TGTGCCAGTAGTGTCGACAGGGGAGGCGGTCAGCCCCAGCATTTT.

The chain joins TRBV19 to TRBJ1-3; D unresolved. V shed 3 bases and J shed 0 bases, with 9 bases lying between them. The CDR3 is 15 amino acids. Per the germline V gene, CDR1 is LNHDA and CDR2 is SQIVND (reference sequence). The CDR3 bases are TGTGCCAGTAGTATGGTGGGGAACTCTGGAAACACCATATATTTT. The encoded protein is CASSMVGNSGNTIYF. The whole variable domain, filled in from reference TRBV19 and TRBJ1-3, reads DGGITQSPKYLFRKEGQNVTLSCEQNLNHDAMYWYRQDPGQGLRLIYYSQIVNDFQKGDIAEGYSVSREKKESFPLTVTSAQKNPTAFYLCASSMVGNSGNTIYFGEGSWLTVV.

The chain uses TRBV14 and TRBJ1-4; TRBD1 might be the D (6 bases). This CDR3 contains 15 residues. With 4 bases removed from V and 6 bases from J, the gap between germline ends came to 15 bases. CDR1 SGHDN and CDR2 FVKESK come from the germline V gene. In nucleotides, the CDR3 is TGTGCCAGCAGCCCGCGTAAAGGGGGTTATGAAAAACTGTTTTTT. This translates into CASSPRKGGYEKLFF.

The chain is built from TRBV10-3 and TRBJ2-1, with D perhaps being TRBD1 or TRBD2 (5 bases each). Germline V gene data show CDR1 as ENHRY and CDR2 as SYGVKD. With 6 bases removed from V and 6 bases from J, the gap between germline ends came to 18 bases. This CDR3 comprises 15 residues. CDR3 protein: CAIRNPGPAPNEQFF. CDR3 DNA sequence: TGTGCCATCAGAAACCCGGGACCTGCCCCCAATGAGCAGTTCTTC.

The chain employs TRBV19 and TRBJ1-1, with D possibly matching TRBD1 (5 bases). From germline, CDR1 is LNHDA and CDR2 SQIVND (reference sequence). The CDR3 is 14 residues long. The V and J ends lost 1 base and 4 bases respectively, with 10 bases between them. The DNA for the CDR3 is TGTGCCAGTAGTATAGGGGACCCTGGCACTGAAGCTTTCTTT. It encodes CASSIGDPGTEAFF.

V is TRBV30 and J is TRBJ2-7, with TRBD2 matching over 11 bases. The CDR3 loop spans 14 amino acids. J gave up 2 bases and V 0 bases, and 0 bases lay outside the gene matches. Germline assignment: CDR1 GTSNPN and CDR2 SVGIG (reference sequence). The chain's CDR3 is CAWSVLAGAYEQYF. The CDR3 DNA sequence: TGTGCCTGGAGTGTACTAGCGGGAGCCTACGAGCAGTACTTC.

The V call is TRBV19, the J call TRBJ2-3; D is possibly TRBD1 or TRBD2 (5 bases each). The CDR3 length is 17 residues. From germline, CDR1 is LNHDA and CDR2 SQIVND (reference sequence). Trimming removed 0 bases from V and 6 bases from J, with 19 bases in between. The CDR3 loop reads CASSIDRGTRAADTQYF. Written as DNA, the CDR3 is TGTGCCAGTAGTATAGATCGTGGGACCCGAGCGGCTGATACGCAGTATTTT.

This rearrangement joins TRBV5-4 to TRBJ2-3; a weak D match, TRBD2 (5 bases). Trimming stripped 1 base from V and 2 bases from J, with 14 bases between. CDR3 size: 16 residues. Looked up from germline, CDR1 is SGHNT and CDR2 is YYREEE (reference sequence). As DNA, the CDR3 is TGTGCCAGCAGCTTGTTAGTAGCGCAGTCCACAGATACGCAGTATTTT. It yields the protein CASSLLVAQSTDTQYF.

This chain joins TRBV6-5 and TRBJ2-7; 11 nucleotides line up with TRBD2. V trimming: 5 bases; J trimming: 6 bases; junction bases outside the gene matches: 6. Germline lookup yields CDR1 MNHEY and CDR2 SVGAGI. This CDR3 has 14 amino acids. This CDR3 is CASSTSGGRREQYF. DNA for the CDR3: TGTGCCAGCAGTACTAGCGGGGGTCGCCGCGAGCAGTACTTC.

This sequence joins TRBV11-3 and TRBJ1-1, with no clear D. Trimming removed 0 bases from V and 1 base from J, with 3 bases in between. The CDR3 runs to 13 residues. Per the germline V gene, CDR1 is SGHNT and CDR2 is YENEEA. The CDR3 DNA sequence: TGTGCCAGCAGCTTAGAACAGAACACTGAAGCTTTCTTT. Protein product: CASSLEQNTEAFF.

The chain is built from TRBV10-3 and TRBJ1-2, with TRBD1 as a possible D gene (6 bases). Germline V lookup: CDR1 ENHRY, CDR2 SYGVKD. V dropped 5 bases and J dropped 4 bases, with 11 bases sitting between them. The CDR3 loop spans 13 amino acids. CDR3 loop: CAISFDRIYGYTF. The CDR3 nucleotides are TGTGCCATCAGTTTTGACAGGATCTATGGCTACACCTTC.

The V gene is TRBV5-1, the J gene TRBJ2-2, with D tentatively TRBD2 (6 bases). Trimming removed 4 bases from V and 5 bases from J, with 12 bases in between. The CDR3 is 14 residues long. Germline values: CDR1 SGHRS, CDR2 YFSETQ. The CDR3 reads CASSLVGGTGELFF. CDR3 sequence (DNA): TGCGCCAGCAGCCTGGTGGGGGGTACCGGGGAGCTGTTTTTT.

V is TRBV30 and J is TRBJ1-2; weak D call: TRBD1 (5 bases). CDR3 length: 15 residues. Germline loops: CDR1 GTSNPN, CDR2 SVGIG (reference sequence). V dropped 0 bases and J dropped 8 bases, with 19 bases sitting between them. CDR3: CAWSVGSYDSAGYTF. The CDR3 DNA follows: TGTGCCTGGAGTGTTGGGAGTTACGACAGTGCCGGCTACACCTTC.

The V and J genes are TRBV5-1 and TRBJ1-2, with 11 nucleotides matching TRBD1. The junction had 14 bases not matched to a gene; V was cut back by 0 bases and J by 4 bases. The CDR3 has 19 residues. CDR1 is SGHRS, CDR2 YFSETQ, per germline. Written as DNA, the CDR3 is TGCGCCAGCAGCTTGGGATTCAGGACAGGGGGCCACCCTTCCTATGGCTACACCTTC. This gives the protein CASSLGFRTGGHPSYGYTF.

The chain employs TRBV6-4 and TRBJ1-1; D unresolved. The length of the CDR3 is 13 residues. Germline V CDR1 and CDR2: MRHNA, SNTAGT. V was cut by 3 bases and J by 1 base, with 6 bases left in between. The CDR3 here is CASSEGRNTEAFF. CDR3 in DNA: TGTGCCAGCAGTGAAGGGCGGAACACTGAAGCTTTCTTT.

The genes are TRBV11-3 and TRBJ2-1; D is unresolved. Trimming shortened V by 3 bases and J by 8 bases, and 11 bases separated the two germline ends. Germline CDR1 SGHNT, CDR2 YENEEA. The CDR3 is 13 amino acids. CDR3 nucleotides: TGTGCCAGCAGCTTTGATACAATGGATGAGCAGTTCTTC. The encoded protein is CASSFDTMDEQFF.